This T cell receptor (beta chain) was captured in a study of blood T cell repertoires in COVID-19. Overall study: The origin of the acute and convalescent COVID-19 samples was the United States, Italy and Spain. PBMCs, B-cell-depleted T cells, or T cells provided the cDNA or gDNA that made up the material.

Germline loops: CDR1 MNHNS, CDR2 SASEGT. Trimming took off 4 bases at V and 3 bases at J, with 19 bases between the two ends. CDR3 length: 17 residues. Seattle patients were enrolled during active infection and followed longitudinally. The protocol was immunoSEQ multiplex PCR, while the TCRdb copy is restricted to in-frame clones and leaves out a portion. The data contain approximately 170,000 clones, 70% to 90% of them singletons. The TCR originated in an elderly man with COVID-19, enrolled during active disease. The chain uses TRBV6-1 and TRBJ2-1; possible D gene TRBD1, 6 bases. The source material was peripheral blood. The CDR3 DNA is TGTGCCAGCAGTGTATTGGCCGTAAGAGGGGGCTACAATGAGCAGTTCTTC. It codes for CASSVLAVRGGYNEQFF.